This is a list of T cell receptor beta chains from one sample in a study of vaccination and CD4 T cells after COVID-19. Antigens for these TCRs are unknown. TCRdb re-called the PCR reads through MiXCR, storing one row per CDR3 protein. This repertoire shows more than 12,000 distinct CDR3 sequences, about 55% found once; its top ten account for around 10%. The sample consisted of CD4+ T cells from blood, cultured in vitro, taken before SARS-CoV-2 vaccination. These receptors were collected from a human donor who had recovered from COVID-19. CDR3s include the opening cysteine and the closing phenylalanine or tryptophan. D genes are given only for firm matches. The listing skips clone size in some rows; elsewhere it reads once, few, many or a size class.

d_gene,j_gene,abundance,v_gene,CDR3nt,CDR3aa
-,TRBJ1-4,-,TRBV30,TGTGCCTGCCTCAGGGGCGGAGGGGAAAAACTGTTTTTT,CACLRGGGEKLFF
TRBD1,TRBJ2-5,few,TRBV7-2,TGTGCCAGCAGCTTGGTGGGACAGGAACTTCAAGAGACCCAGTACTTC,CASSLVGQELQETQYF
TRBD2,TRBJ2-3,-,TRBV11-2,TGTGCCAGCAGCTCCAGACTAGCGGGAGGGCAGGGAGATACGCGGTATTTT,CASSSRLAGGQGDTRYF
-,TRBJ2-7,-,TRBV7-2,TGTGCCAGCAGCTTCCGCCTCGCAGGGGCCTACGAGCAGTACTTC,CASSFRLAGAYEQYF
-,TRBJ1-2,-,TRBV6-1,TGTGCCAGCAGTGAGGGCGGGAGGGAATATGGCTACACCTTC,CASSEGGREYGYTF
TRBD2,TRBJ2-5,few,TRBV6-1,TGTGCCAGCGTCCTAGCGGGACGGGGAGAGACCCAGTACTTC,CASVLAGRGETQYF
-,TRBJ2-5,-,TRBV2,TGTGCCAGCAGTGACGGCCGAAAGGAGACCCAGTACTTC,CASSDGRKETQYF
-,TRBJ1-6,few,TRBV6-5,TGTGCCAGCAGTTTGGGCGGGGGTTCAGCAAATTCACCCCTCCACTTT,CASSLGGGSANSPLHF
-,TRBJ2-3,-,TRBV20-1,TGCAGTGCTTCTCCATACACAGATACGCAGTATTTT,CSASPYTDTQYF
-,TRBJ2-3,-,TRBV23-1,TGCGCCAGCAGTCAAGAGCGGCTCCCGGGGAATACGCAGTATTTT,CASSQERLPGNTQYF
-,TRBJ2-5,-,TRBV18,TGTGCCAGCTCACCGGAAGAGACCCAGTACTTC,CASSPEETQYF
-,TRBJ1-6,-,TRBV6-5,TGTGCCAGCAGTTACTCGAAAATCAGGGGTGTAAAGAATTCACCCCTCCACTTT,CASSYSKIRGVKNSPLHF
-,TRBJ1-2,-,TRBV14,TGTGCCAGCAGCCAGGTGGTGGGATTCCACGGCTACACCTTC,CASSQVVGFHGYTF
-,TRBJ1-5,-,TRBV24-1,TGTGCCACCAGTGGGGCCTCAGGGCTGGGGAATCAGCCCCAGCATTTT,CATSGASGLGNQPQHF
-,TRBJ1-5,few,TRBV6-2/TRBV6-3,TGTGCCAGCAGTTACGAAGAGTGGCAGCCCCAGCATTTT,CASSYEEWQPQHF
TRBD2,TRBJ2-3,once,TRBV6-2/TRBV6-3,TGTGCCAGCAGTTATTCCCAGCGGGAGGGTCTAAGAAGCACAGATACGCAGTATTTT,CASSYSQREGLRSTDTQYF
TRBD2,TRBJ2-2,-,TRBV10-3,TGTGCCATCAGTGAGAGGACTAGCGGGAGCATCACCGGGGAGCTGTTTTTT,CAISERTSGSITGELFF
TRBD2,TRBJ2-1,few,TRBV27,TGTGCCAGCAGGCCCCCCCTAGCGGGAGCCAATGAGCAGTTCTTC,CASRPPLAGANEQFF
-,TRBJ2-5,-,TRBV12-3/TRBV12-4,TGTGCCAGCAGTTTGGTCGGGAGCCCGCCCGGGACCCAGTACTTC,CASSLVGSPPGTQYF
-,TRBJ1-2,-,TRBV10-3,TGTGCCATCAGTGAAATGACGGCCTATGGCTACACCTTC,CAISEMTAYGYTF
TRBD1,TRBJ2-2,-,TRBV24-1,TGTGCCACCACGGGGACAGAGAACACCGGGGAGCTGTTTTTT,CATTGTENTGELFF
-,TRBJ2-7,few,TRBV21-1,TGTGCCAGCAGCACGGGACAGGGGGCCACCTACGAGCAGTACTTC,CASSTGQGATYEQYF
TRBD2,TRBJ2-3,-,TRBV27,TGTGCCAGCAGTTCAAGGACTAGCGGGAATGTAGATACGCAGTATTTT,CASSSRTSGNVDTQYF